The following is a T cell receptor beta chain sequence with its context. Antigen specificity is unknown. Sequencing was performed with immunoSEQ multiplex PCR; in TCRdb, only in-frame clones are kept and a portion is missing. In the table there are over 95,000 clones, about 86% of which are singletons. Trimming removed 2 bases from V and 1 base from J, with 5 bases in between. Germline assignment: CDR1 SGHTA and CDR2 FQGNSA. The CDR3 contains 14 residues. This specimen belongs to a study of T cell responses to AZD1222 COVID-19 vaccine. Study outcomes and limitations: Among those given AZD1222, only six were seropositive at baseline.

The V gene is TRBV7-2, the J gene TRBJ2-2; D is ambiguous. The clonotype originates from an adult in good health. The source material was peripheral blood, sampled on day 0 of AZD1222 vaccination. The CDR3 is CASSLTRNTGELFF. CDR3 nucleotides: TGTGCCAGCAGCTTAACCCGGAACACCGGGGAGCTGTTTTTT. Together with reference TRBV7-2 and TRBJ2-2, the CDR3 gives the full variable domain: GAGVSQSPSNKVTEKGKDVELRCDPISGHTALYWYRQSLGQGLEFLIYFQGNSAPDKSGLPSDRFSAERTGGSVSTLTIQRTQQEDSAVYLCASSLTRNTGELFFGEGSRLTVL.